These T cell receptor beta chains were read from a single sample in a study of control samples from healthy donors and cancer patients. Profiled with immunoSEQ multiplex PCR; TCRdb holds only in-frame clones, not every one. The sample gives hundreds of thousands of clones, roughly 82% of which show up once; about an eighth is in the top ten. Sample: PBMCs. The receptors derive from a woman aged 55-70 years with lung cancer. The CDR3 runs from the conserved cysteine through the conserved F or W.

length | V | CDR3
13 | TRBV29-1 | CSGGEGGIETQYF
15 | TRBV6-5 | CASSKPGISSYEQYF
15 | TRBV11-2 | CASSLTGAGNTEAFF
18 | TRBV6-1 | CASSARRAPGQGREKLFF
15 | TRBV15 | CATSRERGSYNEQFF
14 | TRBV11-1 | CASSLGGRSDTQYF
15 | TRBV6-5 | CASSPMGGREYEQYF
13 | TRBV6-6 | CASSYVRTGELFF
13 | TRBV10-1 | CASSGGPAKTQYF
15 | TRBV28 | CASSSLGLAGGRPRF
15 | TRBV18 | CASSPSSTVAGEQYF
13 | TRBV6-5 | CASTQGEGGTQYF
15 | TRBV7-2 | CASSLDRALGQPQHF
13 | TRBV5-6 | CASSSDRANEQFF
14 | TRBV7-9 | CASSPGTANSPLHF
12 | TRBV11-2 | CASSLGYETQYF
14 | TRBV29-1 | CSVFLLGYGNTIYF